This T cell receptor (beta chain) was sequenced for a study of blood T cell repertoires in COVID-19. About the study: Samples of COVID-19 (acute and convalescent) were obtained from the United States, Italy and Spain. From T cells, B-cell-depleted T cells, or PBMCs came the material, which was cDNA or gDNA.

Source study methods: Amplification with reference gene primers provided the estimates of nucleated cell counts. Libraries were prepared by immunoSEQ multiplex PCR; TCRdb keeps only in-frame clonotypes and omits some of them. The V and J calls and clone size were taken over from that table, and D and trimming were inferred from the DNA. The table lists 50,000 to 70,000 clones, 60% to 85% of them singletons. V lost 6 bases and J 5 bases, leaving 21 bases between the germline ends. The CDR3 runs 16 residues. Germline assignment: CDR1 MGHDK and CDR2 SYGVNS. This chain links TRBV25-1 with TRBJ2-3; perhaps TRBD1 as D (6 bases). The sequenced sample consisted of peripheral blood. The source of this sequence is a man aged 60-69 years with acute or convalescent COVID-19. The CDR3 reads CASSPGRGSSVDTQYF. DNA of the CDR3: TGTGCCAGCAGCCCGGGTAGGGGGTCGTCAGTAGATACGCAGTATTTT. The full variable domain, completed using reference TRBV25-1 and TRBJ2-3, is EADIYQTPRYLVIGTGKKITLECSQTMGHDKMYWYQQDPGMELHLIHYSYGVNSTEKGDLSSESTVSRIRTEHFPLTLESARPSHTSQYLCASSPGRGSSVDTQYFGPGTRLTVL.